This T cell receptor beta chain emerged from a study of OX40 agonist ivuxolimab in advanced cancers. TCRdb's copy holds only in-frame clones and misses some; the assay was immunoSEQ multiplex PCR. This repertoire shows approximately 110,000 clones, roughly 90% found once; its top ten account for roughly 0.8%. V gave up 5 bases and J gave up 6 bases, with 20 bases separating them. The germline CDR1 and CDR2 sequences are SGHTA and FQGNSA. The CDR3 is 16 residues long. The chain links TRBV7-2 to TRBJ1-5, with D possibly matching TRBD1 (6 bases). The TCR originated in an adult with an advanced solid tumor such as melanoma, head and neck, liver or kidney cancer. Sequenced material: CD4+ or CD8+ T cells sorted from blood, taken in a trial of the OX40 agonist ivuxolimab. In nucleotides, the CDR3 is TGTGCCAGCAGCCCTCGTCGGGCCGGAGGGGGTCAGCCCCAGCATTTT. Amino acids: CASSPRRAGGGQPQHF.